The 5 T cell receptor beta chains below all came from one sample that was sequenced in a study of T cells in women clearing cervical HPV infection. Only in-frame clones appear in the TCRdb table, and some are missing; sequencing was by immunoSEQ multiplex PCR. This sample's table has around 18,000 clones. Sequencing was performed on blood buffy coat. The origin of the receptors is a woman aged 18-69 years with a cervical HPV16 infection that either progressed to CIN3+ or cleared (not recorded which).

Points on this clone: Sequencing ends 3 residues short of the CDR3 end; the germline J gene provides the rest. The genes are TRBV12-3 or TRBV12-4 and TRBJ1-2, with D unclear. Trimming cost V 7 bases and J 4 bases, with 13 bases left between them. The CDR3 is made up of 13 amino acids. The chain's CDR3 is CASTPMSVYGYTF. The covered CDR3 bases are TGTGCCAGCACCCCAATGTCGGTCTATGGC.

Points on this clone: The read stops 3 residues short of the end of the CDR3; the missing end is completed from the germline J gene. V is TRBV5-1 and J is TRBJ1-2, with 8 bases fitting TRBD1. The trim removed 8 bases at V and 5 bases at J, leaving 11 bases unmatched. This CDR3 contains 14 residues. Per germline, CDR1 SGHRS and CDR2 YFSETQ. The CDR3 DNA, read in part, is TGCGCCAGATCGCCTCCAGGGGGCGAATATGGC. The encoded protein is CARSPPGGEYG. The entire CDR3 reads CARSPPGGEYGYTF.

In the case of this clone: The read stops 3 residues short of the end of the CDR3; the missing end is completed from the germline J gene. This sequence joins TRBV18 and TRBJ1-2; a weak D match, TRBD1 (5 bases). V was clipped by 0 bases and J by 4 bases, with 12 bases between them. This CDR3 comprises 15 residues. CDR1 is KGHSH, CDR2 LQKENI, per germline. Partial CDR3 DNA: TGTGCCAGCTCACCACCTTATCAGGGTCCCTATGGC. Encoded protein: CASSPPYQGPYG. The CDR3 as a whole reads CASSPPYQGPYGYTF.

Remarks on this clone: The sequenced fragment ends 3 residues before the CDR3 boundary, so the rest is inferred from the germline J gene. The chain links TRBV6-2 or TRBV6-3 to TRBJ1-5; D ambiguous. The CDR3 extends over 13 amino acids. Trimming removed 6 bases from V and 5 bases from J, with 11 bases in between. Germline V gives CDR1 MNHEY, CDR2 SVGEGT. The DNA read from the CDR3 is TGTGCCAGCAGCTTCACAATGGATCAGCCC. Translated: CASSFTMDQP. The full CDR3 reads CASSFTMDQPQHF.

Concerning this clone: The missing CDR3 end, 3 residues past where the read stops, is filled in from the germline J gene. The rearrangement uses TRBV24-1 and TRBJ2-7; TRBD2 aligns across 8 bases. The CDR3 extends over 14 amino acids. The V gene's germline CDR1 is KGHDR and CDR2 SFDVKD. J gave up 3 bases and V 4 bases, and 4 bases lay outside the gene matches. The CDR3 DNA, read in part, is TGTGCCACCAGTGAGGGTAGCGGGAACTACGAG. This translates into CATSEGSGNYE. The entire CDR3 protein reads CATSEGSGNYEQYF.